The 7 T cell receptor beta chains given below trace back to one sample, sequenced in a study of neurological immune-mediated disorders. MiXCR, applied by TCRdb to the 5' RACE reads, yields one record per CDR3 protein. Of approximately 74,000 distinct CDR3 sequences listed, 5.2% are singletons. Material: PBMCs. These receptors came from a young man with multiple sclerosis.

V is TRBV5-1 and J is TRBJ1-3, with TRBD1 as a possible D gene (5 bases). The ends were cut back, 0 bases at V and 8 bases at J, with 12 bases in the middle. This CDR3 spans 14 amino acids. From germline, CDR1 is SGHRS and CDR2 YFSETQ. The CDR3 loop is CASSLGRERDTIYF. The CDR3 DNA is TGCGCCAGCAGCTTGGGCAGGGAGAGAGACACCATATATTTT. The full variable domain, in which reference TRBV5-1 and TRBJ1-3 provide the parts outside the CDR3, is KAGVTQTPRYLIKTRGQQVTLSCSPISGHRSVSWYQQTPGQGLQFLFEYFSETQRNKGNFPGRFSGRQFSNSRSEMNVSTLELGDSALYLCASSLGRERDTIYFGEGSWLTVV.

There are many counts of this clonotype. The chain carries TRBV7-3 and TRBJ2-3; D might be TRBD1 (5 bases). The CDR3 loop spans 14 amino acids. From germline, CDR1 is SGHTA and CDR2 FQGTGA. V lost 2 bases and J lost 4, with 10 bases in between. CDR3 amino acids: CASSLPGKADTQYF. In nucleotides, the CDR3 is TGTGCCAGCAGCTTACCAGGGAAGGCAGATACGCAGTATTTT.

This clonotype has ten or more counts. The chain recombines TRBV6-6 with TRBJ1-1; D is unclear. Germline assignment: CDR1 MNHNY and CDR2 SVGAGI (reference sequence). V was cut by 7 bases and J by 5 bases, with 14 bases left in between. The CDR3 extends over 13 amino acids. The CDR3 spells CASIPRWGTEAFF. The CDR3 DNA reads as TGTGCCAGCATTCCCCGGTGGGGAACTGAAGCTTTCTTT.

This clonotype was detected ten times or more. The chain joins TRBV20-1 to TRBJ2-7, with 7 bases that match TRBD1. The CDR3 has 12 residues. Germline lookup yields CDR1 DFQATT and CDR2 SNEGSKA (reference sequence). Trimming took 6 bases from V and 4 from J; bases not matched to a gene: 6. CDR3 region: CSAGTDLYEQYF. The CDR3 DNA reads TGCAGTGCCGGGACAGACCTTTACGAGCAGTACTTC.

There are many counts of this clonotype. The gene calls are TRBV20-1 and TRBJ1-1; D is possibly TRBD1 (5 bases). CDR1 is DFQATT, CDR2 SNEGSKA, per germline (reference sequence). The CDR3 length is 12 residues. Trimming stripped 5 bases from V and 4 bases from J, with 11 bases between. The CDR3 protein is CSAGGGTTEAFF. Written as DNA, the CDR3 is TGCAGTGCTGGCGGGGGGACCACTGAAGCTTTCTTT.

The genes are TRBV12-3 or TRBV12-4 and TRBJ2-3; TRBD2 might be the D (7 bases). The ends were cut back, 6 bases at V and 4 bases at J, with 23 bases in the middle. This CDR3 region has 17 residues. CDR3 region: CASSPADGGPEADTQYF. CDR3 in DNA: TGTGCCAGCAGCCCCGCCGACGGGGGGCCTGAGGCAGATACGCAGTATTTT.

This clonotype was seen a few times. A much larger clone differs by one base, so this may be a read error. The rearrangement joins TRBV6-1 to TRBJ2-6; D is possibly TRBD1 (6 bases). Germline V lookup: CDR1 MNHNS, CDR2 SASEGT. CDR3 length: 15 residues. CDR3: CASGDTFSGAKVLTF. The CDR3 DNA reads TGTGCCAGCGGGGACACCTTCTCTGGGGCCAAAGTCCTGACTTTC.